The T cell receptor (beta chain) described here comes from a study of T cells of healthy individuals. TCRdb fed the 5' RACE reads into MiXCR, producing one record per CDR3 protein. The top ten clones hold more than 15% of a sample with approximately 52,000 distinct CDR3 sequences, 14% to 15% of them seen once. In its sample, this clonotype was seen many times. The junction had 15 bases not matched to a gene; V was cut back by 2 bases and J by 4 bases. The CDR3 runs to 20 residues. The germline gives CDR1 LGHNT, CDR2 FRNRAP. V is TRBV12-5 and J is TRBJ2-1; TRBD2 agrees at 12 bases. This TCR was recovered from a human donor in good health. The CDR3: CASGLRPMLAGGPVYNEQFF. CDR3 nucleotides: TGTGCTAGTGGTTTGAGGCCGATGCTAGCGGGAGGGCCGGTGTACAATGAGCAGTTCTTC.